Listed here are 27 T cell receptor beta chains from one sample, sequenced in a study of control samples from healthy donors and cancer patients (dated by TCRdb to between 2020 and 2021). Library preparation used the immunoSEQ multiplex PCR assay. In its TCRdb copy, this immuneACCESS table keeps in-frame sequences only and misses some clones. Where compared with another copy, unresolved V genes explain less than half of these, and the others have no known cause. Counted in this sample were about 150,000 clones; roughly 93% of them appeared once. 4.5% to 6% of the sample is in the top ten clones. The material sequenced was blood. Every receptor here comes from a man younger than 35 in good health.

V is TRBV24-1 and J is TRBJ1-5, with D uncertain. Trimming removed 5 bases from V and 5 bases from J, with 12 bases in between. The CDR3 runs 14 residues. The germline CDR1 and CDR2 sequences are KGHDR and SFDVKD. In nucleotides, the CDR3 is TGTGCCACCAGTGTGTCGGGAGCTTATCAGCCCCAGCATTTT. As protein: CATSVSGAYQPQHF.

The table lists this clone with a few counts. The rearrangement links TRBV3-1 (or the pseudogene TRBV3-2) to TRBJ2-5; 12 nucleotides align to TRBD1. CDR3 length: 16 amino acids. V was pared by 6 bases and J by 4 bases, with 9 bases of the junction left unmatched. Germline lookup yields CDR1 LGHDT and CDR2 YNNKEL (reference sequence). The DNA for the CDR3 is TGTGCCAGCAGTCGACTCGGGACAGGGGGCGTAGAGACCCAGTACTTC. It codes for CASSRLGTGGVETQYF.

The chain recombines TRBV6-5 with TRBJ1-5, with D perhaps matching TRBD1 (6 bases). The length of the CDR3 is 14 residues. Germline CDR1 MNHEY, CDR2 SVGAGI. V shed 6 bases and J shed 5 bases, with 14 bases lying between them. CDR3 protein: CASRKRGGDQPQHF. The CDR3 DNA reads as TGTGCCAGCAGAAAGCGAGGGGGTGATCAGCCCCAGCATTTT.

The CDR3 spells CASSAGQGPYNEQFF. The CDR3 DNA reads as TGTGCCAGCAGCGCTGGACAGGGGCCTTACAATGAGCAGTTCTTC. The rearrangement joins TRBV9 to TRBJ2-1; TRBD1 matches at 9 bases. Germline V lookup: CDR1 SGDLS, CDR2 YYNGEE. V was clipped by 3 bases and J by 4 bases; unmatched bases: 5. This CDR3 region has 15 residues.

The chain combines TRBV7-2 with TRBJ1-3; weak D call: TRBD1 (5 bases). Between the trimmed V and J ends, which lost 0 bases and 4 bases, there was a span of 13 bases. Germline values: CDR1 SGHTA, CDR2 FQGNSA. The CDR3 is 16 residues long. CDR3 in DNA: TGTGCCAGCAGCTTAGCAAATCAGGGATGGGGAAACACCATATATTTT. Residues: CASSLANQGWGNTIYF.

This clone was recorded only once. V and J are TRBV7-9 and TRBJ1-3, with no clear D. The CDR3 consists of 17 residues. Trimming shortened V by 4 bases and J by 0 bases, and 16 bases separated the two germline ends. Germline V gene sequence: CDR1 SEHNR, CDR2 FQNEAQ (reference sequence). Written as DNA, the CDR3 is TGTGCCAGCAGCTCTAACGATAGGCGGATCTCTGGAAACACCATATATTTT. This gives the protein CASSSNDRRISGNTIYF. The full variable domain, in which reference TRBV7-9 and TRBJ1-3 provide the parts outside the CDR3, is DTGVSQNPRHKITKRGQNVTFRCDPISEHNRLYWYRQTLGQGPEFLTYFQNEAQLEKSRLLSDRFSAERPKGSFSTLEIQRTEQGDSAMYLCASSSNDRRISGNTIYFGEGSWLTVV.

V usage is TRBV27 and J usage is TRBJ2-7, with 8 bases matching TRBD1. The V segment lost 8 bases and the J segment 3 bases; nucleotides outside the gene matches: 6. Germline V gene data show CDR1 as MNHEY and CDR2 as SMNVEV (reference sequence). This CDR3 spans 13 amino acids. This chain's CDR3 is CASAGTGFYEQYF. Written as DNA, the CDR3 is TGTGCCAGCGCCGGGACAGGCTTCTACGAGCAGTACTTC.

V gene TRBV19 combines with J gene TRBJ2-7; D is undetermined. Deletions cut 4 bases from V and 2 bases from J, with 9 bases between. The CDR3 runs to 13 residues. Germline V gene data show CDR1 as LNHDA and CDR2 as SQIVND (reference sequence). The CDR3 here is CASSNVGPYEQYF. The CDR3 DNA reads TGTGCCAGTAGTAATGTTGGGCCCTACGAGCAGTACTTC.

This rearrangement joins TRBV6-5 to TRBJ2-1; TRBD2 matches 8 bases. V lost 6 bases to trimming and J lost 5 bases; unmatched junction nucleotides: 6. The CDR3 runs 14 residues. Per germline, CDR1 MNHEY and CDR2 SVGAGI. The CDR3 reads CASRKREYDNEQFF. Written as DNA, the CDR3 is TGTGCCAGCAGGAAGCGGGAGTACGACAATGAGCAGTTCTTC.

This chain connects TRBV4-1 to TRBJ1-1; 7 positions match TRBD1. The junction had 11 bases not matched to a gene; V was cut back by 0 bases and J by 10 bases. This CDR3 has 15 residues. Per the germline V gene, CDR1 is MGHRA and CDR2 is YSYEKL. The CDR3 sequence is CASSQDRRTGTAAFF. CDR3 nucleotides: TGCGCCAGCAGCCAAGATCGACGGACAGGTACGGCAGCTTTCTTT.

A single count supports this clone. The gene calls are TRBV6-6 and TRBJ2-1; 11 bases agree with TRBD2. Looked up from germline, CDR1 is MNHNY and CDR2 is SVGAGI (reference sequence). This CDR3 has 22 residues. Trimming cost V 5 bases and J 0 bases; bases outside gene matches: 21. For the CDR3, the DNA is TGTGCCAGCAGTCCCCCGGGGGAACCGGGACTAGCGGTTCAGAGCTCCTACAATGAGCAGTTCTTC. Its protein product is CASSPPGEPGLAVQSSYNEQFF.

The chain has TRBV5-4 and TRBJ2-7, with D perhaps matching TRBD2 (6 bases). CDR3 size: 13 residues. Germline CDR1 reads SGHNT; CDR2 reads YYREEE (reference sequence). Trimming pared 3 bases from V and 7 bases from J, leaving 14 bases between. The CDR3 region is CASSWGTQREQYF. As DNA, the CDR3 is TGTGCCAGCAGCTGGGGGACTCAAAGAGAGCAGTACTTC.

This chain links TRBV9 with TRBJ2-7; D remains unclear. The length of the CDR3 is 14 residues. Per the germline V gene, CDR1 is SGDLS and CDR2 is YYNGEE. Trimming shortened V by 4 bases and J by 2 bases, and 13 bases separated the two germline ends. CDR3 sequence: CASSTSSAPYEQYF. The CDR3 region has the DNA TGTGCCAGCAGCACGTCCAGTGCCCCCTACGAGCAGTACTTC.

The V gene is TRBV6-1, the J gene TRBJ1-1; D unresolved. V lost 2 bases and J lost 7, with 8 bases in between. This CDR3 contains 12 residues. Germline V gene lookup returns CDR1 MNHNS and CDR2 SASEGT. The CDR3 DNA sequence: TGTGCCAGCAGTGAAAGCCTTTTTGAAGCTTTCTTT. Amino acids: CASSESLFEAFF.

The V call is TRBV10-3, the J call TRBJ1-1; weak D call: TRBD1 (6 bases). Between the trimmed V and J ends, which lost 4 bases and 0 bases, there was a span of 15 bases. The CDR3 has 16 amino acids. Germline V lookup: CDR1 ENHRY, CDR2 SYGVKD. CDR3 in DNA: TGTGCCATCAGTGGAGAGGGCAGGGGAGTGAACACTGAAGCTTTCTTT. Translation gives CAISGEGRGVNTEAFF.

A few counts support this clone. The chain recombines TRBV4-2 with TRBJ2-7, with TRBD2 matching 9 bases. Trimming cost V 4 bases and J 3 bases; bases outside gene matches: 19. This CDR3 comprises 19 residues. Germline values: CDR1 LGHNA, CDR2 YNFKEQ. This CDR3 reads CASSPQISGRPQENYEQYF. For the CDR3, the DNA is TGTGCCAGCAGCCCTCAAATCAGCGGGAGGCCCCAAGAGAACTACGAGCAGTACTTC.

This chain connects TRBV19 to TRBJ1-1; D is ambiguous. The germline V and J ends were trimmed by 4 bases and 0 bases, with 9 bases remaining between them. Germline V gene data show CDR1 as LNHDA and CDR2 as SQIVND (reference sequence). The CDR3 has 14 residues. In DNA, the CDR3 is TGTGCCAGTAGTAAGGCAGACATGAACACTGAAGCTTTCTTT. Its translation is CASSKADMNTEAFF.

This clone was detected only once. The V and J genes are TRBV2 and TRBJ1-2; the match to TRBD1 covers 7 bases. This CDR3 is built from 16 residues. Germline assignment: CDR1 SNHLY and CDR2 FYNNEI. J lost 7 bases, V lost 6 bases, and 17 bases had no gene match. This chain's CDR3 is CASSPQGGPTYTGYTF. The DNA of the CDR3 is TGTGCCAGCAGCCCCCAGGGGGGTCCCACCTATACTGGCTACACCTTC.

For the CDR3, the DNA is TGTGCCTGGAGACTCCCCTTGACCGCCGCTTATGGTGAGCAGTTCTTC. Translation gives CAWRLPLTAAYGEQFF. The J gene is TRBJ2-1, the V gene TRBV30; D remains ambiguous. The CDR3 is 16 amino acids. Germline CDR1 is GTSNPN and CDR2 is SVGIG (reference sequence). The V gene lost 3 bases and the J gene lost 9 bases, with 24 bases spanning the gap.

This chain uses TRBV5-1 with TRBJ2-6; D perhaps matches TRBD1 (6 bases). CDR3 length: 18 residues. The germline V gene encodes CDR1 SGHRS and CDR2 YFSETQ. Trimming took off 4 bases at V and 2 bases at J, with 19 bases between the two ends. This CDR3 is CASSLGDTAWAGANVLTF. CDR3 DNA sequence: TGCGCCAGCAGCCTAGGGGACACTGCATGGGCTGGGGCCAACGTCCTGACTTTC.

This chain joins TRBV7-9 and TRBJ1-1; the D gene is possibly TRBD1 (5 bases). The germline CDR1 and CDR2 sequences are SEHNR and FQNEAQ (reference sequence). The CDR3 spans 12 residues. V was pared by 1 base and J by 10 bases, with 10 bases between. The CDR3: CASSLGKRGAFF. The CDR3 bases are TGTGCCAGCAGCTTAGGCAAAAGGGGAGCTTTCTTT. Based on the CDR3 plus reference TRBV7-9 and TRBJ1-1, the full variable domain is DTGVSQNPRHKITKRGQNVTFRCDPISEHNRLYWYRQTLGQGPEFLTYFQNEAQLEKSRLLSDRFSAERPKGSFSTLEIQRTEQGDSAMYLCASSLGKRGAFFGQGTRLTVV.

The chain recombines TRBV12-5 with TRBJ2-1; the match to TRBD2 covers 14 bases. CDR1 is LGHNT, CDR2 FRNRAP, per germline. Trimming took 6 bases from V and 9 from J; bases not matched to a gene: 7. The length of the CDR3 is 15 residues. CDR3 coding DNA: TGTGCTAGTGGCGCGGGACTAGCGGGAGACACTGAGCAGTTCTTC. Residues: CASGAGLAGDTEQFF.

In its sample, this clone was seen once. The chain combines TRBV5-1 with TRBJ2-1; D is possibly TRBD2 (5 bases). With 0 bases removed from V and 10 bases from J, the gap between germline ends came to 11 bases. Per the germline V gene, CDR1 is SGHRS and CDR2 is YFSETQ. The CDR3 is 13 amino acids. The CDR3: CASSLERGREQFF. In DNA, the CDR3 is TGCGCCAGCAGCTTGGAACGGGGAAGGGAGCAGTTCTTC.

The rearrangement joins TRBV27 to TRBJ2-5; 8 bases match TRBD2. CDR3 length: 16 residues. The trim removed 4 bases at V and 4 bases at J, leaving 11 bases unmatched. The germline gives CDR1 MNHEY, CDR2 SMNVEV (reference sequence). CDR3 coding DNA: TGTGCCAGCAGTTCCCTCGCGGGACTAGTTAGAGAGACCCAGTACTTC. It is translated as CASSSLAGLVRETQYF.

V gene TRBV5-6 combines with J gene TRBJ1-6; D is unresolved. Germline V lookup: CDR1 SGHDT, CDR2 YYEEEE. V was clipped by 2 bases and J by 0 bases, with 15 bases between them. The CDR3 loop spans 18 amino acids. As DNA, the CDR3 is TGTGCCAGCAGCTTCCGATCCGGAATTTTCTCCTATAATTCACCCCTCCACTTT. This gives the protein CASSFRSGIFSYNSPLHF.

The chain has TRBV11-2 and TRBJ2-2; 7 nucleotides line up with TRBD2. Germline assignment: CDR1 SGHAT and CDR2 FQNNGV. This CDR3 has 17 residues. The J segment lost 6 bases and the V segment lost 5 bases, leaving 15 bases of the junction unmatched. The chain's CDR3 is CASSHLFSGLRAGELFF. CDR3 bases: TGTGCCAGCAGCCACCTTTTTTCGGGACTACGAGCCGGGGAGCTGTTTTTT.

This chain uses TRBV19 with TRBJ2-1; TRBD1 matches at 8 bases. Germline V CDR1 and CDR2: LNHDA, SQIVND (reference sequence). After removal of 6 bases from V and 4 bases from J, the junction contained 8 bases not matched to a gene. The CDR3 extends over 15 amino acids. CDR3 sequence (DNA): TGTGCCAGTAGAGAAGCGACAGGGGCATACAATGAGCAGTTCTTC. Its translation: CASREATGAYNEQFF.